These 6 T cell receptor beta chains were sequenced from one sample in a study of OX40 agonist ivuxolimab in advanced cancers. Profiled with immunoSEQ multiplex PCR; TCRdb holds only in-frame clones, not every one. Of about 82,000 clones listed, around 83% are singletons. Sample: CD4+ or CD8+ T cells sorted from blood, taken in a trial of the OX40 agonist ivuxolimab. The receptors come from an adult with an advanced solid tumor such as melanoma, head and neck, liver or kidney cancer.

This clone appeared a few times. The chain employs TRBV2 and TRBJ1-6; D is perhaps TRBD1 (6 bases). Germline CDR1 is SNHLY and CDR2 is FYNNEI. The V gene lost 6 bases and the J gene lost 8 bases, with 14 bases spanning the gap. This CDR3 is built from 14 residues. As DNA, the CDR3 is TGTGCCAGCAGCTGGACTAGGGGGGATTCACCCCTCCACTTT. The encoded protein is CASSWTRGDSPLHF.

The chain uses TRBV5-1 and TRBJ1-1; maybe TRBD1 (5 bases). Deletions cut 2 bases from V and 0 bases from J, with 11 bases between. This CDR3 is 15 amino acids long. The germline gives CDR1 SGHRS, CDR2 YFSETQ. CDR3 residues: CASSLAGTLNTEAFF. The DNA of the CDR3 is TGCGCCAGCAGCTTAGCCGGGACTTTGAACACTGAAGCTTTCTTT.

The chain joins TRBV14 to TRBJ2-7, with TRBD1 as a possible D gene (5 bases). The germline V and J ends were trimmed by 0 bases and 3 bases, with 12 bases remaining between them. Per germline, CDR1 SGHDN and CDR2 FVKESK. There are 15 residues in the CDR3. The CDR3: CASSQDRRQSYEQYF. The CDR3 DNA follows: TGTGCCAGCAGCCAAGATCGCCGACAGAGCTACGAGCAGTACTTC.

The V call is TRBV19, the J call TRBJ2-5; the match to TRBD1 covers 9 bases. V trimming: 3 bases; J trimming: 5 bases; junction bases outside the gene matches: 7. The CDR3 is 15 residues long. CDR1 is LNHDA, CDR2 SQIVND, per germline (reference sequence). The CDR3 nucleotides read TGTGCCAGTAGTATCGGGACAGGGCTCGCGGAGACCCAGTACTTC. The encoded protein is CASSIGTGLAETQYF.

V usage is TRBV18 and J usage is TRBJ2-7; 7 positions agree with TRBD1. The CDR3 is made up of 14 amino acids. Per germline, CDR1 KGHSH and CDR2 LQKENI. Trimming cost V 0 bases and J 5 bases; bases outside gene matches: 4. CDR3 in amino acids: CASSPPPTGDEQYF. CDR3 in DNA: TGTGCCAGCTCACCACCGCCTACAGGGGACGAGCAGTACTTC.

The V gene is TRBV19, the J gene TRBJ2-7; D gene uncertain. The CDR3 loop spans 15 amino acids. The germline V gene has CDR1 LNHDA and CDR2 SQIVND (reference sequence). V lost 5 bases, J lost 6 bases, and 20 bases lay in between. The CDR3 DNA reads as TGTGCCAGTAGTTTCAACTTTGGTGGTTACGGCGAGCAGTACTTC. The encoded protein is CASSFNFGGYGEQYF.